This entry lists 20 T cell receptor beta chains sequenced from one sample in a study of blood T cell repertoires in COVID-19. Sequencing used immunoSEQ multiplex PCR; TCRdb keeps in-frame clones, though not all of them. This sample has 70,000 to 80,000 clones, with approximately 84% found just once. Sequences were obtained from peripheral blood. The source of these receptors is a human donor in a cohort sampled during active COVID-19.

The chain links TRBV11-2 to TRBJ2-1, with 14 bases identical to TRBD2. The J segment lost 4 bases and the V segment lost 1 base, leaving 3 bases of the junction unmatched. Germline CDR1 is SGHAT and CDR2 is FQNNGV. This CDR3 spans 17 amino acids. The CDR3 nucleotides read TGTGCCAGCAGCTTAGGGACTAGCGGGGGGCTATACAATGAGCAGTTCTTC. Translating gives CASSLGTSGGLYNEQFF.

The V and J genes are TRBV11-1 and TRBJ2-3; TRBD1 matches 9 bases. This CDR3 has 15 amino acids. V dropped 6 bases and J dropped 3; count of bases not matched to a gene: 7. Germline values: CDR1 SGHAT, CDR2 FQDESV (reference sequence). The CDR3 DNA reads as TGTGCCAGCAGTTTGGACAGGGGAGGAACAGATACGCAGTATTTT. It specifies CASSLDRGGTDTQYF.

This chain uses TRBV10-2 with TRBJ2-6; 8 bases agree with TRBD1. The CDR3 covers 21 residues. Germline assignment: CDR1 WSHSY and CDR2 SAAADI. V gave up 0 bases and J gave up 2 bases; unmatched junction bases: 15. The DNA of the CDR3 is TGCGCCAGCAGTGAGTCTGAATCCCCGGGACAGGATTATACTGGGGCCAACGTCCTGACTTTC. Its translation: CASSESESPGQDYTGANVLTF.

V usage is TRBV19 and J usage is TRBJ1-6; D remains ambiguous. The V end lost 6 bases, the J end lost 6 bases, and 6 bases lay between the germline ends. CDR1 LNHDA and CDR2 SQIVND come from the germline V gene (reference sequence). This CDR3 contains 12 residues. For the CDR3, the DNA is TGTGCCAGTAGGTCGGGTAATTCACCCCTCCACTTT. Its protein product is CASRSGNSPLHF.

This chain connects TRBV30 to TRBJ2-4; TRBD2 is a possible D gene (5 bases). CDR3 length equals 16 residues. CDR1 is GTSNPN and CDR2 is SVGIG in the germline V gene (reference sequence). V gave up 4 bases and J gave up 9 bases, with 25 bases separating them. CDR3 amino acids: CAWIPPGSTPTAIQYF. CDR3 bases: TGTGCCTGGATCCCCCCGGGATCCACCCCGACGGCCATTCAGTACTTC.

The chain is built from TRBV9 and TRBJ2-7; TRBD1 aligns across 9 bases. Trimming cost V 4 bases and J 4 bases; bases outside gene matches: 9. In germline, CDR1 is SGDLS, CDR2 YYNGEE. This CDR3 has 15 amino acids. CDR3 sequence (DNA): TGTGCCAGCAGCTTAACCGGGACAGGGATATACGAGCAGTACTTC. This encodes CASSLTGTGIYEQYF.

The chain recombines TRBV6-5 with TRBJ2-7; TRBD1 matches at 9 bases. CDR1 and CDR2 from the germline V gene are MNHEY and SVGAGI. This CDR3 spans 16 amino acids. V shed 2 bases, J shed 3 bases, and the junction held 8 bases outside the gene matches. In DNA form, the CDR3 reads TGTGCCAGCAGTTACGCGGGGGACAGGGTAGGCTACGAGCAGTACTTC. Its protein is CASSYAGDRVGYEQYF.

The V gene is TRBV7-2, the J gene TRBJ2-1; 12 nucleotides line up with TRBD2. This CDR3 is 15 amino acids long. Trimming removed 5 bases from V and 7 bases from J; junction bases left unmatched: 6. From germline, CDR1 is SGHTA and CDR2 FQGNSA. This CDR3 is CASSTSGGPQNEQFF. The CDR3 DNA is TGTGCCAGCAGCACTAGCGGGGGGCCCCAGAATGAGCAGTTCTTC.

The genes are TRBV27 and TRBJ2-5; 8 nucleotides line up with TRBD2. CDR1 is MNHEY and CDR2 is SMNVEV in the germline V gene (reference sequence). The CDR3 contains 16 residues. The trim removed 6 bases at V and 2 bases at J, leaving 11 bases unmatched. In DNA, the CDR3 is TGTGCCAGCAGAAGGGAGCGGGGGTCGGCTCAAGAGACCCAGTACTTC. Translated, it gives CASRRERGSAQETQYF.

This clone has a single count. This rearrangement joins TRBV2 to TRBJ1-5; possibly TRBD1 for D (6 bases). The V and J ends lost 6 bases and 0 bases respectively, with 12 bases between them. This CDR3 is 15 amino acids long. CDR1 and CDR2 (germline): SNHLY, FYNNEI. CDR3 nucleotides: TGTGCCAGCAGGAAACAGGGTTTTAGCAATCAGCCCCAGCATTTT. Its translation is CASRKQGFSNQPQHF.

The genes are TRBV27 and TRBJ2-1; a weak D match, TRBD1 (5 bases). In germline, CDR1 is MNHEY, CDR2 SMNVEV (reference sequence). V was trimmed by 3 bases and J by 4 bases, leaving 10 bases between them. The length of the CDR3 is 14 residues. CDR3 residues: CASSFGRAYNEQFF. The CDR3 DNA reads TGTGCCAGCAGTTTCGGCAGGGCGTACAATGAGCAGTTCTTC.

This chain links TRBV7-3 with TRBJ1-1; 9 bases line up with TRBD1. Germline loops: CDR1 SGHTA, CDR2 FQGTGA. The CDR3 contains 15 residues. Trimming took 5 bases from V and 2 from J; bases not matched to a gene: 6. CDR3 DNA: TGTGCCAGCAGCCAGCAGGGACAGGGAAACACTGAAGCTTTCTTT. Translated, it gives CASSQQGQGNTEAFF.

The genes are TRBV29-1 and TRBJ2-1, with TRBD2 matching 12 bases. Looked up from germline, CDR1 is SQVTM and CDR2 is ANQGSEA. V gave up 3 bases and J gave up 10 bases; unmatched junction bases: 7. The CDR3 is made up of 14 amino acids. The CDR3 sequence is CSVDASGGAWEQFF. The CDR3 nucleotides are TGCAGCGTTGATGCTAGCGGGGGGGCGTGGGAGCAGTTCTTC.

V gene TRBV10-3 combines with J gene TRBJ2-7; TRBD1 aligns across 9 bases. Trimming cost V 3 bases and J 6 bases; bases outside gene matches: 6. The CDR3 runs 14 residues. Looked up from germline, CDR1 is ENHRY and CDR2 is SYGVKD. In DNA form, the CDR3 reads TGTGCCATCAGTGACGGGGACAGGGTACGCGAGCAGTACTTC. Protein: CAISDGDRVREQYF.

CDR3 sequence (DNA): TGTGCCAGCAGCCAAGAGGGACAGGGGAATTCACCCCTCCACTTT. This gives the protein CASSQEGQGNSPLHF. V is TRBV4-2 and J is TRBJ1-6; 10 bases are shared with TRBD1. This CDR3 has 15 amino acids. Germline assignment: CDR1 LGHNA and CDR2 YNFKEQ. J was trimmed by 7 bases and V by 0 bases; bases with no gene match: 0.

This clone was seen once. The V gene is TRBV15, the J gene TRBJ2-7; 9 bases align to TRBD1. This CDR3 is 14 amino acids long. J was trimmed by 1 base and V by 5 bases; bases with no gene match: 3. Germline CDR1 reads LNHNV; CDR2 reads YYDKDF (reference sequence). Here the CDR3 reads CATSFGQGSYEQYF. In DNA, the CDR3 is TGTGCCACCAGCTTTGGACAGGGGTCCTACGAGCAGTACTTC.

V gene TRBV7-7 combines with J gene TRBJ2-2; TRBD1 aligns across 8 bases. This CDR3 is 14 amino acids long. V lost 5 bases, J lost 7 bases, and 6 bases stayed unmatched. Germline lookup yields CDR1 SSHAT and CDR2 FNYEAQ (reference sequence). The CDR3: CASSQTGVGGELFF. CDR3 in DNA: TGTGCCAGCAGCCAGACAGGGGTGGGCGGGGAGCTGTTTTTT.

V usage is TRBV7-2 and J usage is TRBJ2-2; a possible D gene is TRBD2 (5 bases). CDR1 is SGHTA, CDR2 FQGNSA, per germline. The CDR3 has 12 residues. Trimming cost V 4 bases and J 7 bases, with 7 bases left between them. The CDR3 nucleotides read TGTGCCAGCAGCTCTCGGGGCGGGGAGCTGTTTTTT. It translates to CASSSRGGELFF.

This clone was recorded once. The CDR3 region has the DNA TGTGCCAGAAGCTTGGTTTGGGGGCAAAAGGAATACAATGAGCAGTTCTTC. Amino acids: CARSLVWGQKEYNEQFF. The chain joins TRBV5-3 to TRBJ2-1, with a weak D call TRBD1 (6 bases). TRBV5-3 is sorted into the ORF group, with uncertain function. Trimming stripped 0 bases from V and 4 bases from J, with 17 bases between. The CDR3 is 17 amino acids.

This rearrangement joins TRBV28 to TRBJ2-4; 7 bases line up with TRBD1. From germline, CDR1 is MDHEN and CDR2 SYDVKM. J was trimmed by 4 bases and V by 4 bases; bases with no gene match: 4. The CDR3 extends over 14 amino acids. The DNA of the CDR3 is TGTGCCAGCAGTTCCCCGGGACAGAAAAACATTCAGTACTTC. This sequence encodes CASSSPGQKNIQYF.